This T cell receptor beta chain was retrieved from a study of cytomegalovirus exposure and HLA in healthy donors. Study background: The approximately 120 million unique TCR beta sequences, from 150 million to 200 million T cells, were found by an earlier analysis. Samples from HLA-typed donors yielded about 85 million unique TCRs in an early data release.

About this clone: Its antigen is currently unknown.

General observations from the study: There was a cluster of highly shared sequence variants that was likely a sequencing artifact.

PCR used 60 Vbeta primers and 13 Jbeta primers. Profiling relied on immunoSEQ multiplex PCR, and the TCRdb table lists in-frame clones only, not all of them. This sample has 90,000 to 130,000 clones, with around four fifths found just once. Specimen: PBMCs. This TCR was sampled from a man between 25 and 39 years old in good health and CMV-seropositive.

CDR3: CASSYGDFDNEQFF. CDR3 coding DNA: TGTGCCAGCAGCTACGGGGACTTTGACAATGAGCAGTTCTTC. The gene calls are TRBV11-2 and TRBJ2-1; TRBD2 might be the D (6 bases). There are 14 residues in the CDR3. Germline CDR1 SGHAT, CDR2 FQNNGV. The ends were cut back, 4 bases at V and 5 bases at J, with 12 bases in the middle.